This TCR beta chain was profiled in a study of shared clonotypes between healthy human individuals. Measured with immunoSEQ multiplex PCR; TCRdb has only the in-frame clones, and not every one. This sample yields over 1.5 million clones, of which approximately 98% are seen a single time; about 0.42% belongs to the top ten. The sample taken for sequencing was naive CD4+ T cells sorted from blood. Described subset: CD45RA+ positively selected. This receptor was identified in a man under 40 in good health.

This CDR3 is CSVEKAGEETQYF. For the CDR3, the DNA is TGCAGCGTTGAAAAAGCGGGAGAGGAGACCCAGTACTTC. The chain joins TRBV29-1 to TRBJ2-5, with 8 bases lining up with TRBD2. The CDR3 extends over 13 amino acids. J gave up 5 bases and V 2 bases, and 4 bases lay outside the gene matches. Per the germline V gene, CDR1 is SQVTM and CDR2 is ANQGSEA.